A single sample gave rise to the 20 T cell receptor beta chains below, sequenced in a study of technical replicates of blood from a few donors. TCRdb's table, derived via immunoSEQ multiplex PCR, lists solely in-frame clones and lacks some. In the table there are tens of thousands of clones, 92% of which are singletons. The source material was T cells isolated from PBMCs. All receptors come from a human donor in good health.

The chain has TRBV7-9 and TRBJ2-2, with D perhaps TRBD2 (6 bases). Germline loops: CDR1 SEHNR, CDR2 FQNEAQ (reference sequence). There are 15 residues in the CDR3. V lost 1 base and J lost 4, with 10 bases in between. CDR3 protein: CASSLGGTTTGELFF. The CDR3 nucleotides are TGTGCCAGCAGCTTAGGCGGGACCACCACCGGGGAGCTGTTTTTT.

The V and J genes are TRBV30 and TRBJ1-4; tentatively, D is TRBD1 (5 bases). Trimming shortened V by 0 bases and J by 7 bases, and 6 bases separated the two germline ends. The CDR3 has 12 residues. The V gene's germline CDR1 is GTSNPN and CDR2 SVGIG (reference sequence). CDR3 sequence: CAWSVQGEKLFF. For the CDR3, the DNA is TGTGCCTGGAGTGTCCAGGGTGAAAAACTGTTTTTT.

The chain carries TRBV7-3 and TRBJ1-1; perhaps TRBD1 as D (6 bases). The ends were cut back, 5 bases at V and 10 bases at J, with 17 bases in the middle. There are 13 residues in the CDR3. The germline V gene has CDR1 SGHTA and CDR2 FQGTGA. CDR3 coding DNA: TGTGCCAGCAGCGAACAGGGTCGAGAGGCAGCTTTCTTT. It encodes CASSEQGREAAFF.

The genes are TRBV18 and TRBJ2-3, with no clear D. The ends were cut back, 3 bases at V and 1 base at J, with 11 bases in the middle. CDR1 is KGHSH, CDR2 LQKENI, per germline. The CDR3 extends over 15 amino acids. The DNA of the CDR3 is TGTGCCAGCTCACCCCCCAGCGCCCGCACAGATACGCAGTATTTT. Protein product: CASSPPSARTDTQYF. Full variable domain (missing parts from reference TRBV18 and TRBJ2-3): NAGVMQNPRHLVRRRGQEARLRCSPMKGHSHVYWYRQLPEEGLKFMVYLQKENIIDESGMPKERFSAEFPKEGPSILRIQQVVRGDSAAYFCASSPPSARTDTQYFGPGTRLTVL.

The V and J genes are TRBV10-3 and TRBJ1-4, with TRBD1 as a possible D gene (5 bases). The CDR3 contains 12 residues. The germline CDR1 and CDR2 sequences are ENHRY and SYGVKD. V was clipped by 1 base and J by 14 bases, with 11 bases between them. The CDR3 is CAISELGGTLFF. The CDR3 coding sequence is TGTGCCATCAGTGAGTTGGGGGGAACTCTGTTTTTT.

This clone appeared a few times. This CDR3 reads CASSFGVGEAFF. DNA of the CDR3: TGTGCCAGCAGCTTCGGCGTGGGCGAAGCTTTCTTT. The chain employs TRBV11-3 and TRBJ1-1; D is undetermined. Trimming took 3 bases from V and 8 from J, leaving 10 bases between them. The CDR3 has 12 residues. The germline CDR1 and CDR2 sequences are SGHNT and YENEEA.

The chain combines TRBV12-2 with TRBJ1-5; TRBD1, the table's D call, lacks a check against the DNA. TRBV12-2 is a recognized pseudogene. The CDR3 is 17 residues long. The CDR3 DNA reads TGTGCAAGTCGCTTAGCGCCGGACGATACAGGGCATCAGCCCCAGCATTTT. Protein sequence: CASRLAPDDTGHQPQHF.

Regarding this clone: A read error may produce the germline difference seen at one junction end. J is TRBJ2-5 and V is TRBV7-7; D is possibly TRBD2 (6 bases). This CDR3 region has 14 residues. The germline CDR1 and CDR2 sequences are SSHAT and FNYEAQ (reference sequence). For the CDR3, the DNA is TGTGCTAGCAGCTTGGGGAGGACACAAGAGACCCAGTACTTC. It codes for CASSLGRTQETQYF.

This clone was observed once. V is TRBV19 and J is TRBJ2-2; D might be TRBD1 (5 bases). The CDR3 length is 12 residues. V lost 3 bases to trimming and J lost 15 bases, with 14 bases between them. The V gene's germline CDR1 is LNHDA and CDR2 SQIVND (reference sequence). CDR3 DNA: TGTGCCAGTAGTATTACCTCAGGGTGGGTGTTTTTT. As protein: CASSITSGWVFF.

The rearrangement uses TRBV21-1 and TRBJ2-5; TRBD2 reflects the table's D call only, with no check against the DNA. TRBV21-1 is listed as a pseudogene. CDR3 length equals 16 residues. The CDR3 region is CASSPLASGSQETQYF. CDR3 DNA: TGTGCCAGCAGCCCCTTGGCGAGCGGGAGTCAAGAGACCCAGTACTTC.

The V gene is TRBV7-3, the J gene TRBJ2-1; 10 bases are a match to TRBD2. The CDR3 covers 16 residues. J was trimmed by 1 base and V by 5 bases; bases with no gene match: 5. CDR1 and CDR2 (germline): SGHTA, FQGTGA. The CDR3 sequence is CASSALTSGSYNEQFF. CDR3 nucleotides: TGTGCCAGCAGCGCCCTGACTAGCGGGTCCTACAATGAGCAGTTCTTC.

The chain links TRBV6-5 to TRBJ2-5; 9 bases map to TRBD1. CDR1 and CDR2 from the germline V gene are MNHEY and SVGAGI. V was clipped by 5 bases and J by 8 bases; unmatched bases: 3. This CDR3 is built from 12 residues. CDR3 in amino acids: CASSDRGITQYF. Written as DNA, the CDR3 is TGTGCCAGCAGTGACAGGGGGATAACCCAGTACTTC.

For the CDR3, the DNA is TGTGCCAGCAGCAAAGGGGACAGCCCGCAGTTCTTC. It encodes CASSKGDSPQFF. The genes are TRBV21-1 and TRBJ2-1; the table's D call, TRBD1, was not checked against the DNA. TRBV21-1 is a pseudogene segment. The CDR3 has 12 residues.

The CDR3 DNA reads as TGTGCCAGCAGCGGTCCAGGGTGGGATTCCGAGCAGTACTTC. Amino acid sequence: CASSGPGWDSEQYF. The rearrangement uses TRBV9 and TRBJ2-7, with D possibly matching TRBD1 (5 bases). V lost 3 bases, J lost 6 bases, and 16 bases lay in between. The V gene's germline CDR1 is SGDLS and CDR2 YYNGEE. The CDR3 runs 14 residues.

The chain links TRBV29-1 to TRBJ2-2; D is ambiguous. The CDR3 loop spans 15 amino acids. Germline CDR1 SQVTM, CDR2 ANQGSEA. V was cut by 7 bases and J by 0 bases, with 15 bases left in between. The CDR3 loop is CSAASNFANTGELFF. The CDR3 DNA sequence: TGCAGCGCTGCGAGTAACTTCGCGAACACCGGGGAGCTGTTTTTT.

The chain uses TRBV4-1 and TRBJ2-3; D not certain. V was pared by 2 bases and J by 2 bases, with 14 bases between. Germline V gives CDR1 MGHRA, CDR2 YSYEKL. This CDR3 contains 16 residues. In nucleotides, the CDR3 is TGCGCCAGCAGCCAAAGGTACCGTGGAGTCACAGATACGCAGTATTTT. Amino acid sequence: CASSQRYRGVTDTQYF.

The chain couples TRBV18 to TRBJ1-3; the D gene is possibly TRBD1 (5 bases). The germline V gene has CDR1 KGHSH and CDR2 LQKENI. The CDR3 is made up of 14 amino acids. With 3 bases removed from V and 6 bases from J, the gap between germline ends came to 12 bases. In nucleotides, the CDR3 is TGTGCCAGCTCACCGTCAGGGTTTGAAAACACCATATATTTT. Its protein is CASSPSGFENTIYF.

The chain links TRBV6-5 to TRBJ2-7; maybe TRBD1 (6 bases). The CDR3 is 14 amino acids. From germline, CDR1 is MNHEY and CDR2 SVGAGI. Trimming took 7 bases from V and 6 from J, leaving 19 bases between them. CDR3 residues: CASNYISTGSEQYF. The CDR3 DNA reads TGTGCCAGCAATTATATCTCGACAGGCTCCGAGCAGTACTTC.

The chain links TRBV30 to TRBJ2-7; no clear D. Deletions cut 3 bases from V and 4 bases from J, with 22 bases between. This CDR3 spans 16 amino acids. The germline V gene encodes CDR1 GTSNPN and CDR2 SVGIG (reference sequence). The CDR3 region has the DNA TGTGCCTGGAGAGCCATCACTAATACTCCAGAGTACGAGCAGTACTTC. Its translation: CAWRAITNTPEYEQYF.

The gene calls are TRBV7-3 and TRBJ2-1, with 10 bases fitting TRBD2. Germline V gives CDR1 SGHTA, CDR2 FQGTGA. J was trimmed by 5 bases and V by 5 bases; bases with no gene match: 6. CDR3 length equals 15 residues. In DNA, the CDR3 is TGTGCCAGCAGCACGGGGCTAGCGGGAGACAATGAGCAGTTCTTC. Translated, it gives CASSTGLAGDNEQFF.